These 27 T cell receptor beta chains came from one sample sequenced in a study of T-cell memory formation after mild COVID-19. TCRdb used MiXCR to reprocess the 5' RACE reads, holding one entry per CDR3 protein. Among under 550,000 distinct CDR3 sequences, approximately 18% were seen once, and the ten largest hold about 22%. Sequenced sample: PBMCs or a T cell subset sorted from them (not recorded which). The receptors stem from a man younger than 30 who had mild COVID-19 (a few samples of this study predate the infection). Cell type and time point are not known.

This clonotype was counted a few times. The chain is built from TRBV6-2 or TRBV6-3 and TRBJ2-7; TRBD1 matches at 7 bases. V lost 8 bases, J lost 5 bases, and 12 bases stayed unmatched. The CDR3 is 14 amino acids. Germline lookup yields CDR1 MNHEY and CDR2 SVGEGT. Here the CDR3 DNA reads TGTGCCAGCTTCACCCCTCGGGACAGCCACGAGCAGTACTTC. It is translated as CASFTPRDSHEQYF.

The chain recombines TRBV6-5 with TRBJ2-6, with a tentative D call TRBD2 (6 bases). Germline-derived CDR1 and CDR2 are MNHEY and SVGAGI. V was trimmed by 2 bases and J by 4 bases, leaving 9 bases between them. There are 15 residues in the CDR3. The DNA of the CDR3 is TGTGCCAGCAGTTACGGAGGGTCCGGGGCCAACGTCCTGACTTTC. This encodes CASSYGGSGANVLTF.

The chain joins TRBV6-5 to TRBJ1-1, with D possibly matching TRBD1 (5 bases). The CDR3 is 15 amino acids. V gave up 1 base and J gave up 1 base, with 10 bases separating them. Looked up from germline, CDR1 is MNHEY and CDR2 is SVGAGI. CDR3 coding DNA: TGTGCCAGCAGTTACTGGGGCAGGGAGAACACTGAAGCTTTCTTT. It yields the protein CASSYWGRENTEAFF.

This clonotype was detected many times. The chain carries TRBV20-1 and TRBJ2-2, with 8 bases lining up with TRBD2. Germline CDR1 is DFQATT and CDR2 is SNEGSKA (reference sequence). The CDR3 totals 14 residues. Trimming removed 2 bases from V and 3 bases from J; junction bases left unmatched: 2. The CDR3 DNA sequence: TGCAGTGCTAGAAGTAGCGGGGACACCGGGGAGCTGTTTTTT. This sequence encodes CSARSSGDTGELFF.

The rearrangement uses TRBV23-1 and TRBJ2-7; no firm D call. TRBV23-1 is flagged as an ORF with uncertain function. There are 13 residues in the CDR3. V lost 3 bases and J lost 9, with 15 bases in between. Here the CDR3 reads CASSQAPGSWQYV. In DNA, the CDR3 is TGCGCCAGCAGTCAGGCTCCAGGCTCATGGCAGTACGTC.

The chain carries TRBV29-1 and TRBJ2-5, with a tentative D call TRBD1 (6 bases). Trimming removed 0 bases from V and 4 bases from J, with 15 bases in between. Germline V lookup: CDR1 SQVTM, CDR2 ANQGSEA. This CDR3 comprises 15 residues. CDR3 in DNA: TGCAGCGTTGAAGACCATGGTTCAGGGGCAGAGACCCAGTACTTC. It translates to CSVEDHGSGAETQYF.

The V gene is TRBV6-5, the J gene TRBJ2-3, with 7 bases aligning to TRBD2. The length of the CDR3 is 16 residues. V lost 5 bases to trimming and J lost 3 bases; unmatched junction nucleotides: 11. Per the germline V gene, CDR1 is MNHEY and CDR2 is SVGAGI. This CDR3 reads CASSPRLAGLTDTQYF. DNA of the CDR3: TGTGCCAGCAGTCCTAGACTAGCCGGATTAACAGATACGCAGTATTTT.

This clonotype was found many times. The chain combines TRBV7-3 with TRBJ2-2; D unclear. Trimming removed 5 bases at V and 0 bases at J, with 10 bases between. Germline V gives CDR1 SGHTA, CDR2 FQGTGA. The CDR3 is made up of 15 amino acids. For the CDR3, the DNA is TGTGCCAGCAGCCCCAGGACCGCGAACACCGGGGAGCTGTTTTTT. Translating gives CASSPRTANTGELFF.

The chain recombines TRBV7-6 with TRBJ2-2; perhaps TRBD1 as D (5 bases). CDR3 length: 16 amino acids. Trimming took off 6 bases at V and 0 bases at J, with 14 bases between the two ends. Germline V gene data show CDR1 as SGHVS and CDR2 as FNYEAQ. As DNA, the CDR3 is TGTGCCAGCAGTCCGAACAGGTCCCCGAACACCGGGGAGCTGTTTTTT. This codes for CASSPNRSPNTGELFF.

In this sample, this clonotype turned up many times. CDR3 DNA sequence: TGTGCCAGCAGCTTGGGGGACCTTAACTATGGCTACACCTTC. Residues: CASSLGDLNYGYTF. This rearrangement joins TRBV7-2 to TRBJ1-2; maybe TRBD1 (5 bases). The germline V gene has CDR1 SGHTA and CDR2 FQGNSA. V was trimmed by 3 bases and J by 1 base, leaving 9 bases between them. The CDR3 covers 14 residues.

This clonotype showed up just a few times. The chain employs TRBV12-3 or TRBV12-4 and TRBJ2-5, with D possibly matching TRBD1 (6 bases). V was cut by 6 bases and J by 3 bases, with 11 bases left in between. This CDR3 is built from 13 residues. CDR3 sequence (DNA): TGTGCCAGCAGACGGACAGAAGAAGAGACCCAGTACTTC. Translating gives CASRRTEEETQYF.

V is TRBV2 and J is TRBJ1-2; D unclear. The CDR3 is made up of 14 amino acids. Germline V CDR1 and CDR2: SNHLY, FYNNEI. Trimming took 0 bases from V and 3 from J, leaving 8 bases between them. CDR3 sequence reads: CASSEALGYYGYTF. DNA of the CDR3: TGTGCCAGCAGTGAAGCGCTTGGGTACTATGGCTACACCTTC.

Only a few counts were recorded for this clonotype. The rearrangement links TRBV7-2 to TRBJ2-2; 8 bases agree with TRBD1. With 1 base clipped from V and 3 bases from J, the junction kept 7 bases outside the gene matches. Germline CDR1 is SGHTA and CDR2 is FQGNSA. CDR3 size: 17 residues. The CDR3 sequence is CASSLGPGGAYTGELFF. The CDR3 DNA is TGTGCCAGCAGCTTAGGTCCAGGGGGCGCGTACACCGGGGAGCTGTTTTTT.

This clonotype has a handful of counts. The chain links TRBV7-9 to TRBJ2-3; 7 nucleotides line up with TRBD1. The CDR3 contains 16 residues. Germline CDR1 reads SEHNR; CDR2 reads FQNEAQ (reference sequence). J lost 0 bases, V lost 5 bases, and 8 bases had no gene match. DNA of the CDR3: TGTGCCAGCAGCCAAGAGGGGGCAAGGAGCACAGATACGCAGTATTTT. This encodes CASSQEGARSTDTQYF.

This clonotype came up a few times. The chain joins TRBV20-1 to TRBJ2-1, with 10 bases fitting TRBD2. The CDR3 runs to 15 residues. The junction had 8 bases not matched to a gene; V was cut back by 5 bases and J by 4 bases. Germline V gene sequence: CDR1 DFQATT, CDR2 SNEGSKA (reference sequence). The CDR3 DNA reads as TGCAGTGCTTCTATACTAGCGGGGATTTACAATGAGCAGTTCTTC. Protein product: CSASILAGIYNEQFF.

There are many counts of this clonotype. V and J are TRBV9 and TRBJ2-5; 9 bases are a match to TRBD2. Germline CDR1 and CDR2: SGDLS and YYNGEE. This CDR3 is built from 18 residues. V gave up 4 bases and J gave up 4 bases; unmatched junction bases: 17. The CDR3 DNA reads as TGTGCCAGCAGCCTCTCGGCGGGGGTAGCGGGGGTCCTAGAGACCCAGTACTTC. This encodes CASSLSAGVAGVLETQYF.

The chain couples TRBV7-2 to TRBJ2-4, with D unresolved. Trimming pared 5 bases from V and 6 bases from J, leaving 11 bases between. Germline loops: CDR1 SGHTA, CDR2 FQGNSA. The CDR3 covers 13 residues. The CDR3 loop is CASSPRMGNIQYF. DNA for the CDR3: TGTGCCAGCAGCCCGAGAATGGGAAACATTCAGTACTTC.

This clonotype was recorded a few times. The V gene is TRBV4-1, the J gene TRBJ2-5; D is unresolved. There are 15 residues in the CDR3. V was trimmed by 0 bases and J by 2 bases, leaving 10 bases between them. Looked up from germline, CDR1 is MGHRA and CDR2 is YSYEKL. CDR3 sequence reads: CASSQESRSQETQYF. The CDR3 nucleotides are TGCGCCAGCAGCCAAGAGTCACGGTCTCAAGAGACCCAGTACTTC.

This clonotype was observed a handful of times. This chain joins TRBV2 and TRBJ2-5; 11 bases line up with TRBD2. V lost 5 bases, J lost 5 bases, and 4 bases stayed unmatched. From germline, CDR1 is SNHLY and CDR2 FYNNEI. CDR3 length: 14 amino acids. CDR3 nucleotide sequence: TGTGCCAGCAGTTCTCTAGCGGGGGGTGAGACCCAGTACTTC. Residues: CASSSLAGGETQYF.

The CDR3 DNA reads as TGTGCCAGCAGCTTCGACGCCGGGGCGTCAGATACGCAGTATTTT. It encodes CASSFDAGASDTQYF. This chain links TRBV5-6 with TRBJ2-3, with D perhaps given as TRBD1 or TRBD2 (5 bases each). This CDR3 region has 15 residues. Germline values: CDR1 SGHDT, CDR2 YYEEEE. Trimming took 2 bases from V and 4 from J, leaving 14 bases between them.

The chain couples TRBV20-1 to TRBJ2-7, with D possibly TRBD2 on 5 matching bases. Germline V gives CDR1 DFQATT, CDR2 SNEGSKA (reference sequence). Trimming pared 0 bases from V and 6 bases from J, leaving 15 bases between. This CDR3 comprises 14 residues. This CDR3 reads CSARDSRTVGEQYF. Here the CDR3 DNA reads TGCAGTGCTAGAGATTCCCGGACTGTCGGCGAGCAGTACTTC.

The chain has TRBV20-1 and TRBJ1-5; D uncertain. This CDR3 has 14 amino acids. From germline, CDR1 is DFQATT and CDR2 SNEGSKA (reference sequence). Trimming removed 3 bases at V and 2 bases at J, with 11 bases between. CDR3 sequence: CSARGSGGNQPQHF. As DNA, the CDR3 is TGCAGTGCTAGGGGGTCCGGGGGCAATCAGCCCCAGCATTTT.

This chain joins TRBV4-1 and TRBJ1-5; TRBD1 might be the D (5 bases). With 3 bases removed from V and 0 bases from J, the gap between germline ends came to 12 bases. The length of the CDR3 is 16 residues. CDR1 is MGHRA and CDR2 is YSYEKL in the germline V gene. The CDR3 DNA sequence: TGCGCCAGCAGCCAGGAGGGACTTTATAGCAATCAGCCCCAGCATTTT. It yields the protein CASSQEGLYSNQPQHF.

The chain links TRBV20-1 to TRBJ2-5; 9 bases agree with TRBD2. Trimming cost V 8 bases and J 4 bases; bases outside gene matches: 8. The CDR3 runs 13 residues. Looked up from germline, CDR1 is DFQATT and CDR2 is SNEGSKA (reference sequence). The CDR3 coding sequence is TGCAGTTTGACCGGGACTAGCCTAGAGACCCAGTACTTC. Amino acid sequence: CSLTGTSLETQYF.

DNA for the CDR3: TGTGCCAGCAGCTTGTCGGGCCAGACGAAAGCTTTCTTT. It yields the protein CASSLSGQTKAFF. V gene TRBV5-6 combines with J gene TRBJ1-1, with D unclear. The CDR3 sequence is 13 residues long. The V end lost 1 base, the J end lost 9 bases, and 13 bases lay between the germline ends. Germline V gene lookup returns CDR1 SGHDT and CDR2 YYEEEE.

The chain joins TRBV6-2 or TRBV6-3 to TRBJ1-5, with D maybe TRBD1 (6 bases). Germline-derived CDR1 and CDR2 are MNHEY and SVGEGT. CDR3 size: 16 residues. V was cut by 6 bases and J by 9 bases, with 24 bases left in between. The CDR3 reads CASSAIQGRVRWPQHF. In DNA form, the CDR3 reads TGTGCCAGCAGCGCCATACAGGGTCGGGTTCGGTGGCCCCAGCATTTT.

V gene TRBV6-5 combines with J gene TRBJ1-6; D is uncertain. V lost 2 bases, J lost 7 bases, and 6 bases lay in between. This CDR3 comprises 13 residues. CDR1 and CDR2 (germline): MNHEY, SVGAGI. The chain's CDR3 is CASSYLQNSPLHF. CDR3 bases: TGTGCCAGCAGTTACCTCCAGAATTCACCCCTCCACTTT.